The clone carrying this T cell receptor (beta chain) showed up just once. Its antigen is unidentified. CDR1 is LNHNV and CDR2 is YYDKDF in the germline V gene (reference sequence). This CDR3 is built from 12 residues. V was shortened by 5 bases and J by 12 bases, with 14 bases between the two germline ends. The sample comes from a study of T cells in localized non-small cell lung cancer. Overall study results and limits: Paired adjacent lung recovered a median around 59 of the top 100 tumor clones.

Profiling relied on immunoSEQ multiplex PCR, and the TCRdb table lists in-frame clones only, not all of them. The sample gives 52,000 or so clones, 86% of which show up once; 15% to 20% is in the top ten. The clonotype comes from a male donor at least 60 years old with stage III squamous cell lung carcinoma. The sample consisted of peripheral blood, taken before any cancer treatment. This chain links TRBV15 with TRBJ1-5, with D perhaps matching TRBD1 (5 bases). DNA of the CDR3: TGTGCCACCAGCGGGGGTTCTCTCGGCCAGCATTTT. As protein: CATSGGSLGQHF.